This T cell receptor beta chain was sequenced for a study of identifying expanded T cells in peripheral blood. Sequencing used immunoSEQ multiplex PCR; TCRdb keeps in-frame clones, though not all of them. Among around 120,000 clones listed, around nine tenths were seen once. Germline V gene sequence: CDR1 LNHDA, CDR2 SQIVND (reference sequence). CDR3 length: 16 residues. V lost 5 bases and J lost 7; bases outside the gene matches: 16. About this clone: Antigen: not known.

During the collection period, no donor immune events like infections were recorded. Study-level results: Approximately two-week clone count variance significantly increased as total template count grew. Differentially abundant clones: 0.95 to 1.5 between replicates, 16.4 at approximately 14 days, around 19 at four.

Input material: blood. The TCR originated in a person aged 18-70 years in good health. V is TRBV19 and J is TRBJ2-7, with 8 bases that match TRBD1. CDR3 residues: CASSATGAAARGEQYF. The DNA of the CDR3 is TGTGCCAGTAGTGCGACAGGGGCAGCGGCTAGGGGGGAGCAGTACTTC.